These T cell receptor beta chains were read from a single sample in a study of Graves' ophthalmopathy and Graves' hyperthyroidism. Each CDR3 protein is one row after TCRdb ran MiXCR on the multiplex PCR reads. The data show 200,000 to 250,000 distinct CDR3 sequences, less than 55% seen once. Source material: peripheral blood. The receptor source for this set is an adult man with Graves' ophthalmopathy. CDR3s leave out the opening cysteine and the closing phenylalanine or tryptophan.

TRBV11-2	TRBJ2-5	ASSPSGLAEFQETQY
TRBV7-2	TRBJ1-1	ASSSDRGHREDTEAF
TRBV15	TRBJ2-2	ATSRDFGELF
TRBV2	TRBJ1-6	ASSEGQGINSPLH
TRBV6-5	TRBJ2-7	ASSGTGARNEQY
TRBV10-2	TRBJ2-7	ASSEPRLLANSYEQC
TRBV3-1	TRBJ1-2	ASSTAGALSGGYT
TRBV11-1	TRBJ2-7	ASSRNRDSSYEQY
TRBV10-2	TRBJ2-7	ASRAAGEEQY
TRBV20-1	TRBJ2-5	SASHLGQY
TRBV24-1	TRBJ1-5	ATSDPGQGDGNEH
TRBV12-3/TRBV12-4	TRBJ2-7	ASSSPGQGGYEQY
TRBV4-1	TRBJ1-2	ASSQDLTEANYGYT
TRBV5-6	TRBJ1-1	ASSLWGGVDTEAF
TRBV29-1	TRBJ1-3	SVGPTGPGNTIY
TRBV10-3	TRBJ1-3	AISPPGAASSGNTIY
TRBV9	TRBJ2-5	ASSVGGGAVIQETQY
TRBV24-1	TRBJ1-5	ATSGGGWSNQPQH
TRBV29-1	TRBJ2-7	SVEQQGYYEQY
TRBV24-1	TRBJ2-5	ATSDLRDKQETQY
TRBV6-6	TRBJ1-2	ASSYSEGTGGDGYT
TRBV11-1	TRBJ2-5	ASSSSGTQETQY
TRBV6-1	TRBJ1-2	ASRDRVDGDYGYT
TRBV9	TRBJ1-6	ASSAKPFNSPLH